A selection of T cell receptor beta chains follows, all from one sample in a study of patients and donors after allogeneic stem cell transplantation. Each CDR3 protein is one row after TCRdb ran MiXCR on the RT-PCR reads. The table records about a million distinct CDR3 sequences, roughly 17% of them present only once. The sample taken for sequencing was blood, either unsorted or a sorted T cell fraction (not recorded which). The receptors come from a human donor who was either an allogeneic HSCT recipient or a stem cell or donor lymphocyte infusion donor (not recorded which). It is not recorded whose cells these are; they may come from a transplant donor. The CDR3 runs from the conserved cysteine through the conserved F or W. D genes are given only for firm matches. The listing skips clone size in some rows; elsewhere it reads once, few, many or a size class.

j_gene: TRBJ1-1; abundance: NA; v_gene: TRBV3-1; d_gene: NA; CDR3aa: CASSQGTALSTEAFF; CDR3nt: TGTGCCAGCAGCCAAGGTACAGCCCTGAGCACTGAAGCTTTCTTT
j_gene: TRBJ1-1; abundance: few; v_gene: TRBV7-9; d_gene: NA; CDR3aa: CASSSMGQYAEAFF; CDR3nt: TGTGCCAGCAGCTCGATGGGGCAATACGCTGAAGCTTTCTTT
j_gene: TRBJ2-7; abundance: many; v_gene: TRBV6-5; d_gene: TRBD2; CDR3aa: CASSYGTSYEQYF; CDR3nt: TGTGCCAGCAGTTATGGGACTAGCTACGAGCAGTACTTC
j_gene: TRBJ2-2; abundance: NA; v_gene: TRBV24-1; d_gene: TRBD2; CDR3aa: CATSGDYSGELFF; CDR3nt: TGTGCCACCAGTGGGGACTATTCCGGGGAGCTGTTTTTT
j_gene: TRBJ1-1; abundance: NA; v_gene: TRBV7-2; d_gene: NA; CDR3aa: CASSPAGVDTEAFF; CDR3nt: TGTGCCAGCAGCCCCGCGGGAGTGGACACTGAAGCTTTCTTT
j_gene: TRBJ2-7; abundance: NA; v_gene: TRBV20-1; d_gene: TRBD1; CDR3aa: CSAIRDRASYEQYF; CDR3nt: TGCAGTGCTATCCGGGACAGGGCCTCCTACGAGCAGTACTTC
j_gene: TRBJ2-2; abundance: few; v_gene: TRBV4-2; d_gene: TRBD2; CDR3aa: CASSQGRTSRGGELFF; CDR3nt: TGTGCCAGCAGCCAAGGGAGGACTAGCAGAGGCGGGGAGCTGTTTTTT
j_gene: TRBJ2-4; abundance: NA; v_gene: TRBV28; d_gene: NA; CDR3aa: CASCFLYSGGTVGNIQYF; CDR3nt: TGTGCCAGCTGTTTTTTATATTCAGGTGGGACCGTGGGGAACATTCAGTACTTC
j_gene: TRBJ1-2; abundance: few; v_gene: TRBV9; d_gene: NA; CDR3aa: CASSVDVRGTGYTF; CDR3nt: TGTGCCAGCAGCGTAGATGTAAGGGGAACGGGCTACACCTTC
j_gene: TRBJ1-4; abundance: NA; v_gene: TRBV7-9; d_gene: TRBD1; CDR3aa: CASRYQGQGFHNEKLFF; CDR3nt: TGTGCCAGCAGGTACCAGGGACAGGGCTTTCATAATGAAAAACTGTTTTTT
j_gene: TRBJ2-3; abundance: NA; v_gene: TRBV12-5; d_gene: TRBD1; CDR3aa: CASGLRTGNTDTQYF; CDR3nt: TGTGCTAGTGGTTTGAGGACAGGAAACACAGATACGCAGTATTTT
j_gene: TRBJ1-2; abundance: few; v_gene: TRBV5-1; d_gene: NA; CDR3aa: CASRPGHKGANYGYTF; CDR3nt: TGCGCCAGCAGACCCGGGCATAAGGGAGCTAACTATGGCTACACCTTC
j_gene: TRBJ2-3; abundance: few; v_gene: TRBV5-1; d_gene: NA; CDR3aa: CASSPEYKDTQYF; CDR3nt: TGCGCCAGCAGCCCAGAGTATAAAGATACGCAGTATTTT
j_gene: TRBJ2-3; abundance: few; v_gene: TRBV7-8; d_gene: TRBD2; CDR3aa: CASSFGLDLTDTQYF; CDR3nt: TGTGCCAGCAGCTTTGGACTAGACCTCACAGATACGCAGTATTTT
j_gene: TRBJ1-5; abundance: few; v_gene: TRBV6-1; d_gene: NA; CDR3aa: CASSDNTYQPQHF; CDR3nt: TGTGCCAGCAGTGACAACACTTATCAGCCCCAGCATTTT
j_gene: TRBJ2-7; abundance: many; v_gene: TRBV27; d_gene: TRBD1; CDR3aa: CASSLAAGGYEQYF; CDR3nt: TGTGCCAGCAGTTTAGCTGCAGGGGGCTACGAGCAGTACTTC
j_gene: TRBJ1-1; abundance: many; v_gene: TRBV12-3/TRBV12-4; d_gene: TRBD1; CDR3aa: CASSFRGPNTEAFF; CDR3nt: TGTGCCAGCAGTTTCAGGGGGCCAAACACTGAAGCTTTCTTT
j_gene: TRBJ2-3; abundance: NA; v_gene: TRBV12-3/TRBV12-4; d_gene: TRBD2; CDR3aa: CATNSGGFDTQYF; CDR3nt: TGTGCCACAAATTCGGGGGGTTTCGATACGCAGTATTTT
j_gene: TRBJ1-1; abundance: few; v_gene: TRBV10-3; d_gene: NA; CDR3aa: CATNAPGVRTEAFF; CDR3nt: TGTGCCACCAATGCCCCAGGGGTTCGGACTGAAGCTTTCTTT
j_gene: TRBJ2-3; abundance: NA; v_gene: TRBV29-1; d_gene: TRBD2; CDR3aa: CSVAGSTDTQYF; CDR3nt: TGCAGCGTAGCGGGAAGCACAGATACGCAGTATTTT
j_gene: TRBJ2-3; abundance: NA; v_gene: TRBV2; d_gene: NA; CDR3aa: CASSSGPGLNTDTQYF; CDR3nt: TGTGCCAGCAGTTCCGGCCCGGGACTCAACACAGATACGCAGTATTTT
j_gene: TRBJ2-4; abundance: few; v_gene: TRBV20-1; d_gene: NA; CDR3aa: CSARGDLAKNIQYF; CDR3nt: TGCAGTGCTAGAGGGGACTTAGCCAAAAACATTCAGTACTTC
j_gene: TRBJ1-6; abundance: few; v_gene: TRBV20-1; d_gene: TRBD1; CDR3aa: CSASSGQGARSPLHF; CDR3nt: TGCAGTGCTAGCTCTGGACAGGGGGCGCGTTCACCCCTCCACTTT
j_gene: TRBJ1-1; abundance: NA; v_gene: TRBV4-3; d_gene: NA; CDR3aa: CASSQDRGLNTEAFF; CDR3nt: TGCGCCAGCAGCCAAGATCGGGGGTTGAACACTGAAGCTTTCTTT
j_gene: TRBJ1-1; abundance: few; v_gene: TRBV7-2; d_gene: NA; CDR3aa: CASSWSQGPSEAFF; CDR3nt: TGTGCCAGCAGCTGGTCTCAGGGCCCCTCTGAAGCTTTCTTT
j_gene: TRBJ2-3; abundance: NA; v_gene: TRBV4-3; d_gene: TRBD2; CDR3aa: CASSQDLAGVRRQYF; CDR3nt: TGCGCCAGCAGCCAAGATCTAGCGGGGGTGAGGAGGCAGTATTTT
j_gene: TRBJ2-5; abundance: few; v_gene: TRBV27; d_gene: TRBD2; CDR3aa: CASSRTSGRVQETQYF; CDR3nt: TGTGCCAGCAGCCGTACTAGCGGGAGGGTACAAGAGACCCAGTACTTC
j_gene: TRBJ2-1; abundance: many; v_gene: TRBV9; d_gene: NA; CDR3aa: CASSSQGTYNEQFF; CDR3nt: TGTGCCAGCAGCTCTCAGGGAACCTACAATGAGCAGTTCTTC
j_gene: TRBJ1-1; abundance: many; v_gene: TRBV5-1; d_gene: TRBD1; CDR3aa: CASSLGTGHLNTEAFF; CDR3nt: TGCGCCAGCAGCTTGGGGACAGGCCATCTGAACACTGAAGCTTTCTTT
j_gene: TRBJ1-1; abundance: NA; v_gene: TRBV10-3; d_gene: NA; CDR3aa: CAISPTDYNTEAFF; CDR3nt: TGTGCCATCAGTCCTACGGATTACAACACTGAAGCTTTCTTT
j_gene: TRBJ2-3; abundance: NA; v_gene: TRBV12-3/TRBV12-4; d_gene: TRBD1; CDR3aa: CASSSSGTGYTDTQYF; CDR3nt: TGTGCCAGCAGTTCCTCCGGGACAGGGTACACAGATACGCAGTATTTT
j_gene: TRBJ1-1; abundance: few; v_gene: TRBV6-6; d_gene: NA; CDR3aa: CASISGFEAFF; CDR3nt: TGTGCCAGCATCAGCGGGTTTGAAGCTTTCTTT
j_gene: TRBJ1-1; abundance: many; v_gene: TRBV29-1; d_gene: NA; CDR3aa: CSVPRPGMNTEAFF; CDR3nt: TGCAGCGTACCCCGGCCGGGTATGAACACTGAAGCTTTCTTT
j_gene: TRBJ1-1; abundance: many; v_gene: TRBV5-1; d_gene: NA; CDR3aa: CASSSLGEGRTEAFF; CDR3nt: TGCGCCAGCAGCTCCCTGGGGGAGGGGAGAACTGAAGCTTTCTTT
j_gene: TRBJ1-6; abundance: NA; v_gene: TRBV27; d_gene: TRBD1; CDR3aa: CASTRGQIDNSPLHF; CDR3nt: TGTGCCAGCACCAGGGGACAGATAGATAATTCACCCCTCCACTTT
j_gene: TRBJ2-7; abundance: NA; v_gene: TRBV2; d_gene: TRBD2; CDR3aa: CASTGTSHYEQYF; CDR3nt: TGTGCCAGCACTGGGACTAGCCACTACGAGCAGTACTTC